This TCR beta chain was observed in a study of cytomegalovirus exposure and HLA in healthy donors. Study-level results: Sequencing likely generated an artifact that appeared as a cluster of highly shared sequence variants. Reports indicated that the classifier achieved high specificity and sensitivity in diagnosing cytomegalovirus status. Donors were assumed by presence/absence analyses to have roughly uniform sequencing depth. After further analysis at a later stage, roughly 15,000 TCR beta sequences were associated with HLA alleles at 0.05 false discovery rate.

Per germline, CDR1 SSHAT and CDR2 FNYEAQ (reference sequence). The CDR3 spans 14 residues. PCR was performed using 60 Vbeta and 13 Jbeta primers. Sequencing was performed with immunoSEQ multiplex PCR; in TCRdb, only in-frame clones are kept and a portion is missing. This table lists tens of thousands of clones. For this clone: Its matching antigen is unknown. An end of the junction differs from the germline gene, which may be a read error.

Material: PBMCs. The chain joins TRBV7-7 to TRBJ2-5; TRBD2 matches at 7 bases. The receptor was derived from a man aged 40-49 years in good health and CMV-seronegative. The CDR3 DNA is TGTGCTAGCAGCTTGGGGGGGTCAGGGGAGACCCAGTACTTC. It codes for CASSLGGSGETQYF.